The 5 T cell receptor beta chains reported below all come from one sample, sequenced in a study of T-cell memory formation after mild COVID-19. TCRdb ran MiXCR on the 5' RACE reads and lists one entry per CDR3 protein. The sample shows around 130,000 distinct CDR3 sequences, approximately 15% of them seen only once. Sequences were obtained from PBMCs or a T cell subset sorted from them (not recorded which). The origin of the receptors is an adult woman who had mild COVID-19 (a few samples of this study predate the infection). Cell type and time point are not known.

The chain employs TRBV7-9 and TRBJ2-5, with TRBD2 matching over 10 bases. Germline V lookup: CDR1 SEHNR, CDR2 FQNEAQ (reference sequence). There are 16 residues in the CDR3. The junction had 7 bases not matched to a gene; V was cut back by 3 bases and J by 3 bases. The CDR3 is CASSFLSSGREETQYF. The DNA for the CDR3 is TGTGCCAGCAGCTTTCTTTCTAGCGGGAGAGAAGAGACCCAGTACTTC.

DNA for the CDR3: TGTGCCAGCAGCTTAGGCTGGGCAGGGACGCAGTATTTT. Its translation: CASSLGWAGTQYF. The genes are TRBV7-6 and TRBJ2-3; D may be TRBD1 (5 bases). Germline CDR1 SGHVS, CDR2 FNYEAQ. Trimming left V 1 base short and J 9 bases short, with 11 bases between. This CDR3 contains 13 residues.

The J gene is TRBJ2-1, the V gene TRBV12-3 or TRBV12-4; TRBD2 matches 8 bases. This CDR3 is built from 20 residues. Germline trimming cut 5 bases from V and 5 bases from J; bases unmatched to any gene: 23. The CDR3 nucleotides are TGTGCCAGCAGTCCTCCTTTTCTGCGGGGGGAGTCATTCCCCAACAATGAGCAGTTCTTC. Translating it yields CASSPPFLRGESFPNNEQFF.

The chain is built from TRBV5-1 and TRBJ1-3; D might be TRBD1 (5 bases). Per germline, CDR1 SGHRS and CDR2 YFSETQ. V was cut by 3 bases and J by 11 bases, with 21 bases left in between. The length of the CDR3 is 15 residues. This CDR3 is CASSYGGLSGKSIYF. CDR3 nucleotides: TGCGCCAGCAGCTACGGGGGACTCTCTGGAAAGTCCATATATTTT.

This clonotype was counted between two and nine times. The gene calls are TRBV5-1 and TRBJ2-2; D possibly corresponds to TRBD1 (5 bases). Trimming took off 2 bases at V and 7 bases at J, with 9 bases between the two ends. This CDR3 is built from 13 residues. Germline V lookup: CDR1 SGHRS, CDR2 YFSETQ. The CDR3 DNA reads as TGCGCCAGCAGCTTCCAGGGTGGCGGGGAGCTGTTTTTT. It translates to CASSFQGGGELFF.